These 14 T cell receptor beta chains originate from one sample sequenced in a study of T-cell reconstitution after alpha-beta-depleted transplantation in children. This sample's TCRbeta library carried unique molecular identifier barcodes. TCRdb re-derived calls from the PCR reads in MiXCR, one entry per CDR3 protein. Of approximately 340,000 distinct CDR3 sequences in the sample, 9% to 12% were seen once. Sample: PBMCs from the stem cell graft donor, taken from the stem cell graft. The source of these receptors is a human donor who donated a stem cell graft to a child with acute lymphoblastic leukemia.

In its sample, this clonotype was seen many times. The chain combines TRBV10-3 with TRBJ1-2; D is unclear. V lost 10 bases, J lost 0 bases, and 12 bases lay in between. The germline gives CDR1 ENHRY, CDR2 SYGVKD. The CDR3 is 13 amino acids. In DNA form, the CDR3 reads TGTGCCAGTGCGACATCAGCTAACTATGGCTACACCTTC. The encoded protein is CASATSANYGYTF.

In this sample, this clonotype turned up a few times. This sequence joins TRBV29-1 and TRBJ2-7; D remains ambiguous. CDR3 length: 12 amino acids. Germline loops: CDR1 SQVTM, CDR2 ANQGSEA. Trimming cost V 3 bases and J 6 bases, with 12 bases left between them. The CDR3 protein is CSVEWSSGEQYF. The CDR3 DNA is TGCAGCGTTGAGTGGAGCAGTGGCGAGCAGTACTTC.

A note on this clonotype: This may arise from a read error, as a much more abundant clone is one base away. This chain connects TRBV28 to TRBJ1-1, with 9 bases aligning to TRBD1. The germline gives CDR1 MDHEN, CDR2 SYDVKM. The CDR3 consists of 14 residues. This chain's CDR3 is CASSSTGGFTEASF. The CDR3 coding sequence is TGTGCCAGCAGTTCTACAGGGGGCTTCACTGAAGCTTCCTTT. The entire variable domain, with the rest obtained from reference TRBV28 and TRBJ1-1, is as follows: DVKVTQSSRYLVKRTGEKVFLECVQDMDHENMFWYRQDPGLGLRLIYFSYDVKMKEKGDIPEGYSVSREKKERFSLILESASTNQTSMYLCASSSTGGFTEASFGQGTRLTVV.

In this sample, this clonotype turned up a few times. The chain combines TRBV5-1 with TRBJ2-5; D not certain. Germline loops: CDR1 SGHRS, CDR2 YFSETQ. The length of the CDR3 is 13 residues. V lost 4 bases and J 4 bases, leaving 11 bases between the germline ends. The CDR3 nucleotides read TGCGCCAGCAGCCCCGAGATCCGAGAGACCCAGTACTTC. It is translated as CASSPEIRETQYF.

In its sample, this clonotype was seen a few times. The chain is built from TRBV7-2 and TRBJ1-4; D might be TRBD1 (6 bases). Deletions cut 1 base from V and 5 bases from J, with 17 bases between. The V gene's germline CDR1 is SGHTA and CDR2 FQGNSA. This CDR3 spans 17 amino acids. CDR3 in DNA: TGTGCCAGCAGCTTAGTCGGGACATCTGCTGGAAATGAAAAACTGTTTTTT. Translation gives CASSLVGTSAGNEKLFF.

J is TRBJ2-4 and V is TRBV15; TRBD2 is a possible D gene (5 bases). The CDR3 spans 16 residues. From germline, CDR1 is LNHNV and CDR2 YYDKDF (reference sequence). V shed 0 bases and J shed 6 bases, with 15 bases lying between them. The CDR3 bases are TGTGCCACCAGCAGAGAAAGCGGCAAACGGGGAAACATTCAGTACTTC. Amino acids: CATSRESGKRGNIQYF.

CDR3 DNA sequence: TGTGCCAGCAGCCCCGGGACATCCTATGAGCAGTTCTTC. Translation: CASSPGTSYEQFF. J is TRBJ2-1 and V is TRBV11-3, with D possibly matching TRBD1 (6 bases). Trimming cost V 5 bases and J 8 bases, with 13 bases left between them. CDR1 is SGHNT, CDR2 YENEEA, per germline. The CDR3 sequence is 13 residues long. The whole variable domain, remainder taken from reference TRBV11-3 and TRBJ2-1, is EAGVVQSPRYKIIEKKQPVAFWCNPISGHNTLYWYLQNLGQGPELLIRYENEEAVDDSQLPKDRFSAERLKGVDSTLKIQPAELGDSAVYLCASSPGTSYEQFFGPGTRLTVL.

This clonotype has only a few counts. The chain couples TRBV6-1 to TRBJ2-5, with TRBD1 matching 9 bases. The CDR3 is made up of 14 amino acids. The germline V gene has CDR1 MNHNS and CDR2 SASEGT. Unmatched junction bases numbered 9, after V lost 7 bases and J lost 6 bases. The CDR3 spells CASTLGQGSKTQYF. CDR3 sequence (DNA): TGTGCCAGCACCCTAGGACAGGGGTCAAAGACCCAGTACTTC.

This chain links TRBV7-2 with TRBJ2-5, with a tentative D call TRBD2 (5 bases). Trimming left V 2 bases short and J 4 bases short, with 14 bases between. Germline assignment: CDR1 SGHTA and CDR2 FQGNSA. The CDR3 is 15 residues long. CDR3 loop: CASSLTLDLRETQYF. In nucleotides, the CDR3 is TGTGCCAGCAGCTTAACACTAGATTTGCGAGAGACCCAGTACTTC.

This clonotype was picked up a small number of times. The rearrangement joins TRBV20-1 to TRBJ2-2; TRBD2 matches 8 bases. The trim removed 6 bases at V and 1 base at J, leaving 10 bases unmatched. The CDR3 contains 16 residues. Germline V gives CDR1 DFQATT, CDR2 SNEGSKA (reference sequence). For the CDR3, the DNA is TGCAGTGCCCGAAAAAGCGGGAGAGGGAACACCGGGGAGCTGTTTTTT. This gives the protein CSARKSGRGNTGELFF.

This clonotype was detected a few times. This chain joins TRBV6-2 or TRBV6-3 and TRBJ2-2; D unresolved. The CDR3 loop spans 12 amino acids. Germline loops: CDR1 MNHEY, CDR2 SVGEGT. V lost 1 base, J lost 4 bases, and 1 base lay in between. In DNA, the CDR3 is TGTGCCAGCAGTTACTTCACCGGGGAGCTGTTTTTT. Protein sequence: CASSYFTGELFF.

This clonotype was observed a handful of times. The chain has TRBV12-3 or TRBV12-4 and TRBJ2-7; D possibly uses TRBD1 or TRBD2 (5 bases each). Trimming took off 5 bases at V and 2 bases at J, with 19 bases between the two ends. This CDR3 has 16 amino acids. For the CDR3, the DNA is TGTGCCAGCAGTCCTATTGGGACCCGAACTACCTACGAGCAGTACTTC. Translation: CASSPIGTRTTYEQYF.

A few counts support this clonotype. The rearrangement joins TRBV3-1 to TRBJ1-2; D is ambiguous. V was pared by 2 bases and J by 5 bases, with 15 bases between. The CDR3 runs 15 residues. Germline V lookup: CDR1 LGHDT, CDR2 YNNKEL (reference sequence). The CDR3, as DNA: TGTGCCAGCAGCCAACGCGACACGTTTGGGTATGGCTACACCTTC. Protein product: CASSQRDTFGYGYTF.

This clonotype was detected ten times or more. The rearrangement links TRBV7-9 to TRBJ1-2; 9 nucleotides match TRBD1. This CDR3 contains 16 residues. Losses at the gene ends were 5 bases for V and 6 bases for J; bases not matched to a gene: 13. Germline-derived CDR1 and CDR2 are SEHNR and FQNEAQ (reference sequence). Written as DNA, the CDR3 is TGTGCCAGCAGCGCTGGTGGGACAGGGAAATCTCATGGCTACACCTTC. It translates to CASSAGGTGKSHGYTF. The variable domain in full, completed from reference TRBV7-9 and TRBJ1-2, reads DTGVSQNPRHKITKRGQNVTFRCDPISEHNRLYWYRQTLGQGPEFLTYFQNEAQLEKSRLLSDRFSAERPKGSFSTLEIQRTEQGDSAMYLCASSAGGTGKSHGYTFGSGTRLTVV.